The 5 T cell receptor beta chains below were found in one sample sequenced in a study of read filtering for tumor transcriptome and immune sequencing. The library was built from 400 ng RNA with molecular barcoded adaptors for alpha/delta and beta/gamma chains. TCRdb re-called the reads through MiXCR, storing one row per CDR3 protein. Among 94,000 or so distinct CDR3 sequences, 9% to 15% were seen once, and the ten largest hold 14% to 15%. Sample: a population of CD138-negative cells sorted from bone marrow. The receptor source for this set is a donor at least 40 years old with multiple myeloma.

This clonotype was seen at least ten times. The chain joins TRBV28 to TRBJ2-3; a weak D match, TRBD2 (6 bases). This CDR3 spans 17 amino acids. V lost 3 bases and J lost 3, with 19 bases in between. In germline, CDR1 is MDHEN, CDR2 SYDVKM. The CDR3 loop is CASSLQRLGRGTDTQYF. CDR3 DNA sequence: TGTGCCAGCAGTTTGCAGAGACTCGGCCGGGGGACAGATACGCAGTATTTT.

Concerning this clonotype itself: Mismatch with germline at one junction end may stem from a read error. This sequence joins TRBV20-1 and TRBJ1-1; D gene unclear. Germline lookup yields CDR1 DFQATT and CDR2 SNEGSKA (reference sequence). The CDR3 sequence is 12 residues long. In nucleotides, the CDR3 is TGCAGTGCCACTTCTGGGAACACTCAAGCTTTCTTT. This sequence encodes CSATSGNTQAFF.

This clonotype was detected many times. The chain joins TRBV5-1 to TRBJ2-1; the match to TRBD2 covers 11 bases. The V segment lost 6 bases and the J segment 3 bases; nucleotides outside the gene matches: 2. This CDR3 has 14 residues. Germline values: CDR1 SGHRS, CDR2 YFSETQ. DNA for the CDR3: TGCGCCAGCAAGGGGACTAGCGGCTACAATGAGCAGTTCTTC. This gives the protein CASKGTSGYNEQFF.

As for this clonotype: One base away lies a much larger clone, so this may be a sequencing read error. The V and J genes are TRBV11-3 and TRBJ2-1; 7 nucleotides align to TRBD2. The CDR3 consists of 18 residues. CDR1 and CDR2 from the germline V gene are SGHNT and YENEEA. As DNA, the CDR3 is TGTGCCGGCAGCTATAGGATCCGGAGGGAGGGCACCGACAATGAGCACTTCTTC. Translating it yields CAGSYRIRREGTDNEHFF.

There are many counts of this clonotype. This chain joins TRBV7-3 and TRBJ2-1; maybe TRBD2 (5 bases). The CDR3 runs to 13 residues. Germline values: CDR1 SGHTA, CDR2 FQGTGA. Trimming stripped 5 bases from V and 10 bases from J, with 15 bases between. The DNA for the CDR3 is TGTGCCAGCAGCGCCGTGTCTAGCCGAGAGCAGTTCTTC. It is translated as CASSAVSSREQFF.